Shown below are 8 T cell receptor beta chains from a single sample sequenced in a study of T cells in Graves' hyperthyroidism and ophthalmopathy. The source material, RNA transcripts, was used to amplify TCR beta CDR3 regions. First-round RT-PCR with HTBI primers amplified the TCR CDR3 region. TCRdb re-called the multiplex PCR reads through MiXCR, storing one row per CDR3 protein. The repertoire holds approximately 630,000 distinct CDR3 sequences, with around 15% as singletons. The sample taken for sequencing was blood. These receptors were taken from a woman aged 25-40 years with Graves' hyperthyroidism.

This clonotype has a handful of counts. This sequence joins TRBV9 and TRBJ1-4; 8 bases line up with TRBD1. Trimming removed 4 bases from V and 0 bases from J; junction bases left unmatched: 11. The V gene's germline CDR1 is SGDLS and CDR2 YYNGEE. This CDR3 comprises 18 residues. CDR3 nucleotide sequence: TGTGCCAGCAGCCCCCGGACAGGGTGGGGTTCAACTAATGAAAAACTGTTTTTT. This codes for CASSPRTGWGSTNEKLFF.

This clonotype came up many times. This chain uses TRBV30 with TRBJ1-4; D unclear. Germline CDR1 GTSNPN, CDR2 SVGIG (reference sequence). The CDR3 has 14 residues. The V gene lost 5 bases and the J gene lost 8 bases, with 18 bases spanning the gap. The CDR3 DNA is TGTGCCTGGTGTTCCAAGGGTTCAGGCGAAAAACTGTTTTTT. Encoded protein: CAWCSKGSGEKLFF.

This clonotype was recorded at least ten times. The chain combines TRBV3-1 with TRBJ2-7; 9 bases match TRBD2. J lost 0 bases, V lost 4 bases, and 4 bases had no gene match. Germline CDR1 is LGHDT and CDR2 is YNNKEL (reference sequence). This CDR3 is built from 15 residues. DNA of the CDR3: TGTGCCAGCAGCCGCCGTAGCGGGAGCTCCTACGAGCAGTACTTC. Residues: CASSRRSGSSYEQYF.

This clonotype appeared a few times. This chain uses TRBV7-9 with TRBJ2-4; 10 nucleotides agree with TRBD1. There are 17 residues in the CDR3. V gave up 0 bases and J gave up 2 bases; unmatched junction bases: 4. Germline loops: CDR1 SEHNR, CDR2 FQNEAQ (reference sequence). The CDR3 DNA sequence: TGTGCCAGCAGCTTAGCGGGACAGGGGTTGACCAAAAACATTCAGTACTTC. Its protein product is CASSLAGQGLTKNIQYF.

The chain joins TRBV7-8 to TRBJ2-3; 7 bases are a match to TRBD2. The V gene end was trimmed by 4 bases and the J gene end by 1 base; junction bases not matched to a gene: 14. CDR1 and CDR2 from the germline V gene are SGHVS and FQNEAQ. The CDR3 has 18 residues. In DNA form, the CDR3 reads TGTGCCAGCAGCTCGACAGCGGGGTTATTAATTCGCACAGATACGCAGTATTTT. Its protein is CASSSTAGLLIRTDTQYF.

This clonotype was detected a few times. The chain couples TRBV12-3 or TRBV12-4 to TRBJ2-1, with D tentatively TRBD1 (6 bases). Trimming left V 0 bases short and J 9 bases short, with 15 bases between. The CDR3 is 15 amino acids. CDR3 DNA: TGTGCCAGCAGTTTAGCGTGGACAGTAGTTAGTGAGCAGTTCTTC. Translation: CASSLAWTVVSEQFF.

This clonotype occurred a few times. The gene calls are TRBV7-8 and TRBJ1-6; D remains ambiguous. The CDR3 is 17 amino acids. Trimming removed 1 base at V and 6 bases at J, with 16 bases between. Germline CDR1 and CDR2: SGHVS and FQNEAQ. CDR3 DNA: TGTGCCAGCAGCTTAGTAGTTTCCTCCTCGCGTAATTCACCCCTCCACTTT. Its protein product is CASSLVVSSSRNSPLHF.

Ten or more counts support this clonotype. The chain employs TRBV20-1 and TRBJ2-7; weak D call: TRBD1 (6 bases). The length of the CDR3 is 12 residues. V shed 4 bases and J shed 0 bases, with 7 bases lying between them. CDR1 and CDR2 from the germline V gene are DFQATT and SNEGSKA (reference sequence). Here the CDR3 DNA reads TGCAGTGCTAACAGGGTCTCCTACGAGCAGTACTTC. Protein product: CSANRVSYEQYF.